Detailed here is one T cell receptor beta chain. Antigen unknown. The repertoire was sequenced with immunoSEQ multiplex PCR; TCRdb's copy has only in-frame clones and lacks some. This sample has about 100,000 clones, with 91% found just once. The data were taken from a study of OX40 agonist ivuxolimab in advanced cancers. Study conclusions and caveats: At doses 0.1 to 3.0 mg/kg, CD4+ and CD8+ clones expanded.

This CDR3 is built from 15 residues. Germline V gene lookup returns CDR1 KGHSH and CDR2 LQKENI. The J segment lost 2 bases and the V segment lost 2 bases, leaving 3 bases of the junction unmatched. The rearrangement links TRBV18 to TRBJ2-3; 8 bases are a match to TRBD2. The TCR sequence derives from an adult with an advanced solid tumor such as melanoma, head and neck, liver or kidney cancer. The starting material was CD4+ or CD8+ T cells sorted from blood, obtained in a trial of the OX40 agonist ivuxolimab. CDR3 DNA: TGTGCCAGCTCACCAGGACTAGCCTTCACAGATACGCAGTATTTT. Translated: CASSPGLAFTDTQYF.